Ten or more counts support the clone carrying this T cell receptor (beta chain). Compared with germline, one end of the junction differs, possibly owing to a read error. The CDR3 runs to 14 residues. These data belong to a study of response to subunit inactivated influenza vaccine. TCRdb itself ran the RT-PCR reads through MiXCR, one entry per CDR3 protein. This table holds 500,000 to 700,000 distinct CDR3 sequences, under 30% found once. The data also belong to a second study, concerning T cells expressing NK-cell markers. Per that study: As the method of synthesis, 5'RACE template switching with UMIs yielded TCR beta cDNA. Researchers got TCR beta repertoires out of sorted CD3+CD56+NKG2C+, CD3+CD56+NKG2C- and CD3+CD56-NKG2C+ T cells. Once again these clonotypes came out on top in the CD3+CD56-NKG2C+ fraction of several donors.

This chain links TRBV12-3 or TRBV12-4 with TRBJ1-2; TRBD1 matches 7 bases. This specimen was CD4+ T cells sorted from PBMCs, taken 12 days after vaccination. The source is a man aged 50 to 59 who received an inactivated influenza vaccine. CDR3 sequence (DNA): TGTGCCAGCACTTTAGGGACAGCCAACTATGGCTACACCTTC. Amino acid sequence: CASTLGTANYGYTF.